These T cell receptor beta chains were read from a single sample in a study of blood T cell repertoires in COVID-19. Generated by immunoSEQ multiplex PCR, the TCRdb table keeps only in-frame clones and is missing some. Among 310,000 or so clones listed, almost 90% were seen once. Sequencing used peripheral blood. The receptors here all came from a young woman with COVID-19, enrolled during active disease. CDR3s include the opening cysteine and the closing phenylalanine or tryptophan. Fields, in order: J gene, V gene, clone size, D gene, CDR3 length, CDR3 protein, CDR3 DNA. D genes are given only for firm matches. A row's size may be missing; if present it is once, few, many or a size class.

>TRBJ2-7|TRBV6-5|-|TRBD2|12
CASRLAVYEQYF
TGTGCCAGCAGACTAGCGGTCTACGAGCAGTACTTC
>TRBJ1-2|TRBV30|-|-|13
CAARGRGNYGYTF
TGTGCCGCGCGTGGGCGGGGAAACTATGGCTACACCTTC
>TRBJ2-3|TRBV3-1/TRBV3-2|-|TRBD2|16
CASSSRAGEGTDTQYF
TGTGCCAGCAGCTCGAGAGCGGGAGAGGGCACAGATACGCAGTATTTT
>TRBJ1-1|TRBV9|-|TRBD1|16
CASSRGDRGVNTEAFF
TGTGCCAGCAGCAGAGGGGACAGGGGTGTTAACACTGAAGCTTTCTTT
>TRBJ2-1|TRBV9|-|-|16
CASSPLTGGSYNEQFF
TGTGCCAGCAGCCCTCTGACAGGAGGAAGCTACAATGAGCAGTTCTTC
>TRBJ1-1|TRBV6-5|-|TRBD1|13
CASSFTGVTEAFF
TGTGCCAGCAGCTTCACAGGGGTAACTGAAGCTTTCTTT
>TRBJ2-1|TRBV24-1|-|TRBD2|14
CATSDSGTYNEQFF
TGTGCCACCAGTGATAGCGGGACTTACAATGAGCAGTTCTTC
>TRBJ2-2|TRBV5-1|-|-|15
CASSLSPGPTGELFF
TGCGCCAGCAGCTTGTCGCCAGGGCCCACCGGGGAGCTGTTTTTT
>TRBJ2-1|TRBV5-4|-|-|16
CASSDEGRTKYNEQFF
TGTGCCAGCAGCGACGAAGGTCGGACTAAATACAATGAGCAGTTCTTC
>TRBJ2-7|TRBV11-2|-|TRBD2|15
CASSFTSGSLHEQYF
TGTGCCAGCAGCTTTACTAGCGGGAGTCTACACGAGCAGTACTTC
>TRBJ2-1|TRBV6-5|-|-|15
CASSLGGVRAHEQFF
TGTGCCAGCAGTCTAGGGGGAGTTAGGGCGCATGAGCAGTTCTTC
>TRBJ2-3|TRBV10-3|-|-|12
CAISDYTDTQYF
TGTGCCATCAGTGACTACACAGATACGCAGTATTTT
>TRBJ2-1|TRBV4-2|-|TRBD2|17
CASSQPLAGGDYNEQFF
TGTGCCAGCAGCCAGCCCCTAGCGGGAGGAGACTACAATGAGCAGTTCTTC
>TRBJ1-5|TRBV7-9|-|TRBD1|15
CASSEDQGGNQPQHF
TGTGCCAGCAGCGAGGATCAGGGGGGCAATCAGCCCCAGCATTTT
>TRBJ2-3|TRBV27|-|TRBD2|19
CASSTLAGRVGYPTDTQYF
TGTGCCAGCAGTACCCTAGCGGGAAGAGTCGGGTACCCCACAGATACGCAGTATTTT
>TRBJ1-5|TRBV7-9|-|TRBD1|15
CASSQETGGDQPQHF
TGTGCCAGCAGCCAAGAAACAGGGGGGGATCAGCCCCAGCATTTT
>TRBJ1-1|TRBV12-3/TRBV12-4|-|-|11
CASSVGTEAFF
TGTGCCAGCAGTGTCGGGACTGAAGCTTTCTTT
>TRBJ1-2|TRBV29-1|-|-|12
CSVETVNYGYTF
TGCAGCGTTGAGACAGTTAACTATGGCTACACCTTC
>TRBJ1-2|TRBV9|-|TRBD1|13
CASSALTGQGYTF
TGTGCCAGCAGCGCTTTGACAGGGCAAGGCTACACCTTC
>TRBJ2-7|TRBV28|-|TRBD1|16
CASSLRDRPPLNEQYF
TGTGCCAGCAGTCTCCGGGACAGGCCACCCCTGAACGAGCAGTACTTC
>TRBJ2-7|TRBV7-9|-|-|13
CASSLAGVAEQYF
TGTGCCAGCAGCTTAGCGGGAGTAGCCGAGCAGTACTTC
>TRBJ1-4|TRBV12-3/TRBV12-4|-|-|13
CASSPTNNEKLFF
TGTGCCAGCAGCCCTACTAATAATGAAAAACTGTTTTTT
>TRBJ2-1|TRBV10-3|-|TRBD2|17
CAISTGLAGILTTEQFF
TGTGCCATCAGTACGGGACTAGCGGGGATCCTCACTACCGAGCAGTTCTTC
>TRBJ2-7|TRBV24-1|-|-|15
CATSDRDKARWEQYF
TGTGCCACCAGTGACCGGGACAAGGCCCGCTGGGAGCAGTACTTC
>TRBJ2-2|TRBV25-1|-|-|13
CASSEQATGELFF
TGTGCCAGCTCTGAACAGGCTACCGGGGAGCTGTTTTTT
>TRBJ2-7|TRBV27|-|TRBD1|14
CASGYGTGYNEQYF
TGTGCCAGCGGCTACGGGACAGGTTACAACGAGCAGTACTTC
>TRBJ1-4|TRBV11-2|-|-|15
CASSFRVATNEKLFF
TGTGCCAGCAGCTTCCGGGTTGCAACTAATGAAAAACTGTTTTTT
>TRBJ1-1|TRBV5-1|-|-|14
CASSAGGQNTEAFF
TGCGCCAGCAGCGCCGGCGGGCAGAACACTGAAGCTTTCTTT
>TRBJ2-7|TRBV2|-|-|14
CASSPLWSSYEQYF
TGTGCCAGCAGTCCTCTCTGGAGCTCCTACGAGCAGTACTTC
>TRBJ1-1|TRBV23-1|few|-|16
CASSQSERPRNTEAFF
TGCGCCAGCAGTCAATCCGAGCGGCCAAGGAACACTGAAGCTTTCTTT
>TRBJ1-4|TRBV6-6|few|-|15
CASSYRRQDGEKLFF
TGTGCCAGCAGCTACCGTAGGCAGGATGGGGAAAAACTGTTTTTT
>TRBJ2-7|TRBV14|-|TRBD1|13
CASSQGQGAGQYF
TGTGCCAGCAGCCAAGGACAGGGGGCAGGGCAGTACTTC
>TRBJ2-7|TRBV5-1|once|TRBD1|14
CASSEMDRAGEQYF
TGCGCCAGCAGCGAAATGGACAGGGCGGGCGAGCAGTACTTC
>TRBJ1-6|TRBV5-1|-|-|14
CASSPAEQNSPLHF
TGCGCCAGCAGCCCCGCTGAACAGAATTCACCCCTCCACTTT
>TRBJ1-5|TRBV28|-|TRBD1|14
CASFEDRGMQPQHF
TGTGCCAGTTTCGAAGACAGGGGTATGCAGCCCCAGCATTTT
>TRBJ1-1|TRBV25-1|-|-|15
CASSEIDSVTNEAFF
TGTGCCAGCAGTGAAATAGACAGCGTAACAAATGAAGCTTTCTTT
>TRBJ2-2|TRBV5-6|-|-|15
CASSWKGLGTGELFF
TGTGCCAGCAGTTGGAAGGGGTTGGGCACCGGGGAGCTGTTTTTT
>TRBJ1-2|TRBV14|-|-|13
CASRPQASYGYTF
TGTGCCAGCAGGCCCCAGGCGAGCTATGGCTACACCTTC
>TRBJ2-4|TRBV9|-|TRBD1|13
CASSDTGENIQYF
TGTGCCAGCAGCGACACAGGGGAAAACATTCAGTACTTC
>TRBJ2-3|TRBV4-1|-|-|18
CASSQGLRSGPTTDTQYF
TGCGCCAGCAGCCAAGGGCTAAGGAGCGGCCCTACCACAGATACGCAGTATTTT
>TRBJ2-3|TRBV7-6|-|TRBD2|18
CASTQNPGLAGGEDTQYF
TGTGCCAGCACCCAAAACCCCGGACTAGCGGGAGGGGAAGATACGCAGTATTTT
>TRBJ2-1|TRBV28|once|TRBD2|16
CASSKLAGGVINEQFF
TGTGCCAGCAGCAAACTAGCGGGAGGTGTAATCAATGAGCAGTTCTTC